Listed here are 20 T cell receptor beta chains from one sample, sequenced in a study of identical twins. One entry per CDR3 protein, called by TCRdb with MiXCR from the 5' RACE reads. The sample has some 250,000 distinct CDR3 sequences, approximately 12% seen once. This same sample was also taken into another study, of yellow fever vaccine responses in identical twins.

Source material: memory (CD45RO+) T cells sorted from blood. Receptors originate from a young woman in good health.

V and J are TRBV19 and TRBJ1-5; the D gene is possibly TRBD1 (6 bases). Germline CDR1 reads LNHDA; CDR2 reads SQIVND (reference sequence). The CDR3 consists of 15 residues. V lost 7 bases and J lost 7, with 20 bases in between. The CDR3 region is CASIPSGGANQPQHF. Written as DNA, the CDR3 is TGTGCCAGTATTCCGTCGGGGGGGGCAAACCAGCCCCAGCATTTT. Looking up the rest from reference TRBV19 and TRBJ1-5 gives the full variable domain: DGGITQSPKYLFRKEGQNVTLSCEQNLNHDAMYWYRQDPGQGLRLIYYSQIVNDFQKGDIAEGYSVSREKKESFPLTVTSAQKNPTAFYLCASIPSGGANQPQHFGDGTRLSIL.

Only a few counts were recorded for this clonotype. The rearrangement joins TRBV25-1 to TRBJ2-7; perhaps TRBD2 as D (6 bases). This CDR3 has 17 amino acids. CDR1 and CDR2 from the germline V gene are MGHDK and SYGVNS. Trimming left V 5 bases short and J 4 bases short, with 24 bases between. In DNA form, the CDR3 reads TGTGCCAGCAGTTCGGGGGATTTCGGAACTCACGCTTACGAGCAGTACTTC. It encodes CASSSGDFGTHAYEQYF.

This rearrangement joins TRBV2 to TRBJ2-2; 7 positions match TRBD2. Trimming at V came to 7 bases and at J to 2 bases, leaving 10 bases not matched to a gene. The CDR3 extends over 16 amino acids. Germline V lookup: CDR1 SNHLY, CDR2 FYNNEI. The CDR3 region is CASKISLAANTGELFF. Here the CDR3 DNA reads TGTGCCAGCAAAATTTCCCTAGCGGCAAACACCGGGGAGCTGTTTTTT.

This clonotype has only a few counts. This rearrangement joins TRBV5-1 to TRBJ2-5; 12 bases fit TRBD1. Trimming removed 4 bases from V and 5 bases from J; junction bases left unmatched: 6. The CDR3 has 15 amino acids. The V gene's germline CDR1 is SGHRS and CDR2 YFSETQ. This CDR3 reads CASSPGTGGFETQYF. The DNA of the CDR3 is TGCGCCAGCAGCCCCGGGACAGGGGGCTTCGAGACCCAGTACTTC.

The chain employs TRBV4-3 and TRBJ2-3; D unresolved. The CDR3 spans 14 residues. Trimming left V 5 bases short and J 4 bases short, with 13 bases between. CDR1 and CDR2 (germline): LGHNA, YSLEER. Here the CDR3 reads CASSKALAPDTQYF. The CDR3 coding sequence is TGCGCCAGCAGCAAAGCTTTGGCACCAGATACGCAGTATTTT.

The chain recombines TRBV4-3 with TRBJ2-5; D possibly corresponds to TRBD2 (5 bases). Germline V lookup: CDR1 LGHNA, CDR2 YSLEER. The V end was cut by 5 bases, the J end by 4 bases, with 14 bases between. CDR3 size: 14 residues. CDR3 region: CASSKVGVGETQYF. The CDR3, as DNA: TGCGCCAGCAGCAAGGTCGGGGTGGGAGAGACCCAGTACTTC.

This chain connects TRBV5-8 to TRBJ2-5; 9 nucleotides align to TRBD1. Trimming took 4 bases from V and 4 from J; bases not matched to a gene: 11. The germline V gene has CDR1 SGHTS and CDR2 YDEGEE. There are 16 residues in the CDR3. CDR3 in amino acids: CASSTDRQGGRETQYF. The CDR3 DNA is TGTGCCAGCAGCACTGATCGACAGGGGGGTCGAGAGACCCAGTACTTC.

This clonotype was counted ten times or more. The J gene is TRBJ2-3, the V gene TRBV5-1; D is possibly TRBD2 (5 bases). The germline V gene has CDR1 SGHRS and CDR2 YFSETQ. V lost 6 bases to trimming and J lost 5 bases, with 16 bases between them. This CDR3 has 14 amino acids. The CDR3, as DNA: TGCGCCAGCACCGCTGGCTCCCGGGGAGATACGCAGTATTTT. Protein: CASTAGSRGDTQYF.

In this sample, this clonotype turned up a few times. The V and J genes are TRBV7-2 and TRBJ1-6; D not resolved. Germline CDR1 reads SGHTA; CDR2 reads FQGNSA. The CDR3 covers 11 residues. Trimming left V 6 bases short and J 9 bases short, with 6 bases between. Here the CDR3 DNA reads TGTGCCAGCAGATCAGGTTCACCCCTCCACTTT. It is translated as CASRSGSPLHF.

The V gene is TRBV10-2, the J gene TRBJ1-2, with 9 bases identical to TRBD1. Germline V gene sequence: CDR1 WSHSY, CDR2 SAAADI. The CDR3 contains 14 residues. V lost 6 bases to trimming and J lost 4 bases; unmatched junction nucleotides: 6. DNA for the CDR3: TGCGCCAGCAGCATGACAGGGGGAGTCTATGGCTACACCTTC. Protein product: CASSMTGGVYGYTF.

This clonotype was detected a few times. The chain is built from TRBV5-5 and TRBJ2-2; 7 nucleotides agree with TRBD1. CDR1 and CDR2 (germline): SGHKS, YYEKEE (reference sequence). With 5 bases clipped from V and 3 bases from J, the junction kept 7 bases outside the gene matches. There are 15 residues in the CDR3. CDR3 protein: CASRDRDRDTGELFF. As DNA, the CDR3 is TGTGCCAGCAGGGACCGGGACAGAGACACCGGGGAGCTGTTTTTT.

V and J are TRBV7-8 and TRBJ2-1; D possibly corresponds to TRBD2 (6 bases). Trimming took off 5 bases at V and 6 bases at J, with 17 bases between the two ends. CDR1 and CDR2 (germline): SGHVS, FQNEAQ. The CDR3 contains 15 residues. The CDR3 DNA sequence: TGTGCCAGCAGCCGCGGGACTGGGCCTGGCAATGAGCAGTTCTTC. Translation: CASSRGTGPGNEQFF.

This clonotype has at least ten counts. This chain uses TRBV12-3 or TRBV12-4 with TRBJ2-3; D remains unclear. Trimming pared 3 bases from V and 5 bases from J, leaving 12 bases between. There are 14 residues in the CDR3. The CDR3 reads CASSFQTGGDTQYF. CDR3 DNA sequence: TGTGCCAGCAGTTTTCAGACCGGTGGAGATACGCAGTATTTT.

CDR3: CSADASTDTQYF. CDR3 bases: TGCAGTGCGGATGCTAGCACAGATACGCAGTATTTT. The chain carries TRBV20-1 and TRBJ2-3; no clear D. Trimming shortened V by 6 bases and J by 0 bases, and 7 bases separated the two germline ends. CDR3 length equals 12 residues. Per germline, CDR1 DFQATT and CDR2 SNEGSKA (reference sequence).

The CDR3: CASSGWGQGPYYEQYF. Written as DNA, the CDR3 is TGTGCCAGCAGTGGATGGGGACAGGGGCCCTACTACGAGCAGTACTTC. V and J are TRBV12-3 or TRBV12-4 and TRBJ2-7; the match to TRBD1 covers 10 bases. Trimming removed 5 bases from V and 3 bases from J; junction bases left unmatched: 10. The CDR3 covers 16 residues.

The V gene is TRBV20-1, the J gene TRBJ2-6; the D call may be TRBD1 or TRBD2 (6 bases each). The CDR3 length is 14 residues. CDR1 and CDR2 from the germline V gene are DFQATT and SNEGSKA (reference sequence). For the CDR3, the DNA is TGCAGCGTCCGAGGGGGGCTTGGGGCCAACGTCCTGACTTTC. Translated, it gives CSVRGGLGANVLTF.

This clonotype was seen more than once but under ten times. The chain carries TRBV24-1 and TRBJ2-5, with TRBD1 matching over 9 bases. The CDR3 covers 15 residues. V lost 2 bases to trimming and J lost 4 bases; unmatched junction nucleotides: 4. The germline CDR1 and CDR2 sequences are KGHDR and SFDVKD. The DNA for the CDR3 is TGTGCCACCAGTGATTATACAGGGGGCAGAGAGACCCAGTACTTC. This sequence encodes CATSDYTGGRETQYF.

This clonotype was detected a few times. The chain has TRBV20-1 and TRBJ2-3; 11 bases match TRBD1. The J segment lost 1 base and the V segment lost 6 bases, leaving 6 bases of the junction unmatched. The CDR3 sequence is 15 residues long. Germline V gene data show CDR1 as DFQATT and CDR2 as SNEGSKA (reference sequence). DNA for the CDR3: TGCAGTGCCGAAGGGACAGGGGGTGGCACAGATACGCAGTATTTT. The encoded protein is CSAEGTGGGTDTQYF.

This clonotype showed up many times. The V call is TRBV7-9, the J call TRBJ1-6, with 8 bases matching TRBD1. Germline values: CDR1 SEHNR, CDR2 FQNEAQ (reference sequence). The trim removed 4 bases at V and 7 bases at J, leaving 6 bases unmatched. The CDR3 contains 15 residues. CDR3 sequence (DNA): TGTGCCAGCAGCTCGATGGGACAGGAAAATTCACCCCTCCACTTT. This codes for CASSSMGQENSPLHF.

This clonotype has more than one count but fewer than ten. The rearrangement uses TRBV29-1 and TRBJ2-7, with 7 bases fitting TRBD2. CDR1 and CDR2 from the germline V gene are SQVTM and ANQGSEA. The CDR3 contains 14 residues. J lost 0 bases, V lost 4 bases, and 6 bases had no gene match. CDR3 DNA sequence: TGCAGCGTTGGTCCTAGCGGTAGCTCCTACGAGCAGTACTTC. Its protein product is CSVGPSGSSYEQYF.